This TCR beta chain appears in the sequencing data of a study of T cell responses to AZD1222 COVID-19 vaccine. Study-wide findings and caveats: Of spike-specific TCRs, nearly half reportedly target regions left unmutated in variants. Repertoire sampling happened only post peak T cell response. The sample set comprised mostly white British donors with more females, and clonal diversity was possibly underestimated. Spike-specific TCR depth and breadth grew after two AZD1222 doses.

Note on this clone: The antigen is not known.

Trimming took 8 bases from V and 0 from J, leaving 10 bases between them. This CDR3 spans 13 amino acids. Per germline, CDR1 MNHNY and CDR2 SVGAGI (reference sequence). Sequencing was performed with immunoSEQ multiplex PCR; in TCRdb, only in-frame clones are kept and a portion is missing. This table holds 95,000 to 150,000 clones, 70% to 90% found once. This sequence was found in an adult in good health. This chain joins TRBV6-6 and TRBJ1-1, with D unresolved. The specimen was peripheral blood, collected on day 0 of AZD1222 vaccination. As DNA, the CDR3 is TGTGCCAGCGCTTTGAGGATGAACACTGAAGCTTTCTTT. This sequence encodes CASALRMNTEAFF.